Reported below is one T cell receptor (beta chain). The antigen remains undetermined. Profiling relied on immunoSEQ multiplex PCR, and the TCRdb table lists in-frame clones only, not all of them. The sample shows roughly 2 million clones, 90% to 97% of them seen only once. The data derive from a study of shared clonotypes between healthy human individuals. Study-level points and caveats: Generally, naive subsets (rather than memory subsets) showed larger estimated richness.

Germline loops: CDR1 MRHNA, CDR2 SNTAGT. The CDR3 consists of 15 residues. V lost 4 bases and J lost 0, with 11 bases in between. All donors qualified as healthy HIV-negative adults and had experienced no recent acute infections or vaccinations. J is TRBJ2-3 and V is TRBV6-4, with TRBD2 as a possible D gene (6 bases). The sample consisted of naive CD4+ T cells sorted from blood. Subset denoted: CD45RA+ positively selected. The sequence came from a man younger than 30 in good health. The CDR3 DNA follows: TGTGCCAGCAGTGTATTAGCGGATAGCACAGATACGCAGTATTTT. Protein: CASSVLADSTDTQYF.